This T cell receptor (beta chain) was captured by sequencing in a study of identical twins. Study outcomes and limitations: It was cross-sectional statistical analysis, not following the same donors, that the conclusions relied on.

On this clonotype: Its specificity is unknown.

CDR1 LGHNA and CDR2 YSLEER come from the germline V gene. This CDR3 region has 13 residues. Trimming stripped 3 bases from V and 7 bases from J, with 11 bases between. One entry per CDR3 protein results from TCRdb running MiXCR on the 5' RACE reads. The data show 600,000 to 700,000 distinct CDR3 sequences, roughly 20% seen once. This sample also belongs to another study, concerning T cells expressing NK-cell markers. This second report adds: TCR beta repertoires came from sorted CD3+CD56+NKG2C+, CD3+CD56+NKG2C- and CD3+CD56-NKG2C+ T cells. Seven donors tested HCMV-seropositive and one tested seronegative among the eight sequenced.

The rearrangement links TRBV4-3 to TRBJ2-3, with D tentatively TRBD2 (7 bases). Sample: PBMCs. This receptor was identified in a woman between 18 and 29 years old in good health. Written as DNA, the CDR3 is TGCGCCAGCAGCCAGGGAGGGGGTCATACGCAGTATTTT. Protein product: CASSQGGGHTQYF.